These T cell receptor beta chains were read from a single sample in a study of graft-versus-host responses after intestinal transplantation. The protocol was immunoSEQ multiplex PCR, while the TCRdb copy is restricted to in-frame clones and leaves out a portion. The sample contains 25,000 or so clones, approximately 90% of which appear only once. Sequenced here: PBMCs, sampled about 41 days after intestinal transplant. The receptors stem from a human patient who received an intestinal transplant, so some T cells may come from the graft donor. Both conserved end residues are part of each CDR3. A D gene is named only where the DNA matches it firmly. Size is omitted from some rows. Given values are once, few, many or a class for expanded clones.

V,D,length,size,J,DNA,CDR3
TRBV4-3,NA,15,NA,TRBJ1-4,TGCGCCAGCAGCCAAGACGAATCAACTAATGAAAAACTGTTTTTT,CASSQDESTNEKLFF
TRBV5-4,TRBD2,15,NA,TRBJ2-7,TGTGCCAGCAGGGTGGGACTAGCGGGAATCTACGAGCAGTACTTC,CASRVGLAGIYEQYF
TRBV5-1,NA,13,NA,TRBJ1-1,TGCGCCAGCAGCTTGGGCAGGAACACTGAAGCTTTCTTT,CASSLGRNTEAFF
TRBV6-5,TRBD2,15,once,TRBJ2-1,TGTGCCAGCAGCCCGACTAGCGGGATCTACAATGAGCAGTTCTTC,CASSPTSGIYNEQFF
TRBV19,NA,14,once,TRBJ2-3,TGTGCCAGTAGTATTCTTGAGGTGGGGGATACGCAGTATTTT,CASSILEVGDTQYF
TRBV19,NA,13,NA,TRBJ2-3,TGTGCCAGTAGTATCGGGAGCACAGATACGCAGTATTTT,CASSIGSTDTQYF
TRBV21-1,NA,11,NA,TRBJ2-7,TGTGCCAGTACAGGGGGCTGCGAGCAGTACTTC,CASTGGCEQYF
TRBV6-6,NA,13,NA,TRBJ1-2,TGTGCCAGCACCCTCCGACAGAACTATGGCTACACCTTC,CASTLRQNYGYTF
TRBV7-9,TRBD2,14,NA,TRBJ2-1,TGTGCCAGCAGCTTATGGCGGGAGGTCGATGAGCAGTTCTTC,CASSLWREVDEQFF
TRBV15,NA,17,NA,TRBJ2-3,TGTGCCACCAGCAGTTGCCCCCTGGTGGCGACGGCCTATACGCAGTATTTT,CATSSCPLVATAYTQYF
TRBV13,NA,14,NA,TRBJ2-3,TGTGCCAGCAGCGGGGCTGATAAAGCAGATACGCAGTATTTT,CASSGADKADTQYF
TRBV4-2,TRBD2,14,NA,TRBJ2-7,TGTGCCAGCAGCCTACTAGCGGGAACGGGCGAGCAGTACTTC,CASSLLAGTGEQYF
TRBV4-1,NA,14,once,TRBJ2-1,TGCGCCAGCAGCCAAAGACTAGTTGGCAATGAGCAGTTCTTC,CASSQRLVGNEQFF
TRBV28,NA,13,few,TRBJ2-7,TGTGCCAGCAGTTTGGGCGGAACCTACGAGCAGTACTTC,CASSLGGTYEQYF
TRBV9,NA,15,NA,TRBJ2-7,TGTGCCAGCAGCCCAGGGGGGGGGCAGAACTACGAGCAGTACTTC,CASSPGGGQNYEQYF
TRBV7-9,TRBD2,15,NA,TRBJ2-3,TGTGCCAGCAGCTTAACTAGCGGGGGCACAGATACGCAGTATTTT,CASSLTSGGTDTQYF
TRBV29-1,NA,14,NA,TRBJ1-5,TGCAGCGTTGAAGATCTCGAGAACAATCAGCCCCAGCATTTT,CSVEDLENNQPQHF
TRBV5-1,TRBD1,14,NA,TRBJ1-2,TGCGCCAGCAGCAAAATTAGGACAGGACGTGGCTACACCTTC,CASSKIRTGRGYTF
TRBV28,NA,12,NA,TRBJ1-2,TGTGCCAGTCTAAACTCGGGCTATGGCTACACCTTC,CASLNSGYGYTF
TRBV14,NA,16,NA,TRBJ2-1,TGTGCCAGCAGCCAAGATGAGGGGGTAGCCTACAATGAGCAGTTCTTC,CASSQDEGVAYNEQFF
TRBV6-5,NA,13,NA,TRBJ1-6,TGTGCCAGCAGTTTCAGGGTCGGTTCACCCCTCCACTTT,CASSFRVGSPLHF
TRBV5-6,NA,14,NA,TRBJ2-1,TGTGCCAGCAGCCCGGGGGAGCCCCAGGATGAGCAGTTCTTC,CASSPGEPQDEQFF
TRBV5-4,TRBD1,14,once,TRBJ1-1,TGTGCCAGCAGCTCACAGGGGGCGTACACTGAAGCTTTCTTT,CASSSQGAYTEAFF
TRBV7-9,NA,11,few,TRBJ2-1,TGTGCCAGCAGCTCCCTCAATGAGCAGTTCTTC,CASSSLNEQFF
TRBV6-5,NA,14,NA,TRBJ1-2,TGTGCCAGCAGGAATCACGGGGGCCGCTATGGCTACACCTTC,CASRNHGGRYGYTF
TRBV4-3,NA,15,NA,TRBJ1-1,TGCGCCAGCAGCCAAGTTGACAGAGCTCACACTGAAGCTTTCTTT,CASSQVDRAHTEAFF
TRBV29-1,NA,12,NA,TRBJ2-7,TGCAGCGTCGTCCTACAGGGTTGGGAGCAGTACTTC,CSVVLQGWEQYF
TRBV28,NA,14,NA,TRBJ2-7,TGTGCCAGCAGATACCATGACAGATACTACGAGCAGTACTTC,CASRYHDRYYEQYF
TRBV4-3,NA,15,NA,TRBJ2-4,TGCGCCAGCAGCCAAGATGACAGGGAGGGAAACATTCAGTACTTC,CASSQDDREGNIQYF
TRBV18,TRBD1,13,NA,TRBJ1-2,TGTGCCAGCTCACCACAGGGGGCCTATGGCTCCACCTTC,CASSPQGAYGSTF
TRBV5-1,TRBD2,16,NA,TRBJ2-2,TGCGCCAGCAGCTCCCCGCTAGCGGGTCATACCGGGGAGCTGTTTTTT,CASSSPLAGHTGELFF
TRBV29-1,TRBD2,16,NA,TRBJ2-7,TGCAGCGTTGAAAACTCCGGACTAGCGGGGCCTTACGAGCAGTACTTC,CSVENSGLAGPYEQYF
TRBV19,TRBD2,16,NA,TRBJ2-1,TGTGCCAGTAGTGGGGGACTAGCGCCCTTATACAATGAGCAGTTCTTC,CASSGGLAPLYNEQFF
TRBV4-3,TRBD2,14,few,TRBJ2-3,TGCGCCAGCAGCCAGTTGACTAGCGGAGATACGCAGTATTTT,CASSQLTSGDTQYF
TRBV4-1,NA,17,NA,TRBJ2-7,TGCGCCAGCAGCCAGGGGTCTCGCCTAGTGCACTCCTACGAGCAGTACTTC,CASSQGSRLVHSYEQYF
TRBV11-2,TRBD1,16,NA,TRBJ1-4,TGTGCCAGCAGCTCGGGACAGATTTACCCTTCGGGAAAACTGTTTTTT,CASSSGQIYPSGKLFF
TRBV6-1,NA,12,NA,TRBJ1-1,TGTGCCAGCGGGCGGGGGGACACTGAAGCTTTCTTT,CASGRGDTEAFF
TRBV18,TRBD1,18,few,TRBJ2-6,TGTGCCAGCTCACTTGTCGGGACAGGGGGCTCTGGGGCCAACGTCCTGACTTTC,CASSLVGTGGSGANVLTF
TRBV9,NA,15,NA,TRBJ1-2,TGTGCCAGCAGCGCGGGGTCAGGACCCAACTATGGCTACACCTTC,CASSAGSGPNYGYTF
TRBV13,TRBD2,19,NA,TRBJ2-1,TGTGCCAGCAGCTCCCCCTTGCGGACTAGCGATAGCTCCTACAATGAGCAGTTCTTC,CASSSPLRTSDSSYNEQFF
TRBV10-3,TRBD2,16,once,TRBJ2-3,TGTGCCATCAGTGAGACTAGCGGGAAGATAATAGATACGCAGTATTTT,CAISETSGKIIDTQYF
TRBV5-1,NA,18,NA,TRBJ1-6,TGCGCCAGCAGCCCCCGGGGCCCACAAAGAGGATTTGATTCACCCCTCCACTTT,CASSPRGPQRGFDSPLHF
TRBV21-1,NA,16,NA,TRBJ2-7,TGTGCCAGCAGCAAAGACACTAGCGGGGAACGCTACGAGCAGTACTTC,CASSKDTSGERYEQYF
TRBV11-2,NA,16,NA,TRBJ2-3,TGTGCCAGCAGCTTAGATCTCTCAGGGGGCACAGATACGCAGTATTTT,CASSLDLSGGTDTQYF
TRBV19,NA,15,few,TRBJ2-1,TGTGCCAGTAGTATAGCTGCCGGCCTATACAATGAGCAGTTCTTC,CASSIAAGLYNEQFF
TRBV5-1,NA,11,NA,TRBJ1-1,TGCGCCAGCAGCTTCGGTAGTGAAGCTTTCTTT,CASSFGSEAFF
TRBV7-8,NA,12,NA,TRBJ2-1,TGTGCCAGCAGTGCGGCGTACAATGAGCAGTTCTTC,CASSAAYNEQFF
TRBV5-1,NA,16,NA,TRBJ2-3,TGCGCCAGCAGCTCGGTACGGCAGATAGGCACAGATACGCAGTATTTT,CASSSVRQIGTDTQYF
TRBV5-6,NA,11,NA,TRBJ1-2,TGTGCCAGCAGCTTGTCGTATGGCTACACCTTC,CASSLSYGYTF
TRBV28,TRBD1,15,once,TRBJ1-1,TGTGCCAGCAGCATGGGGGACAGGGGGAACACTGAAGCTTTCTTT,CASSMGDRGNTEAFF
TRBV4-3,NA,14,NA,TRBJ2-7,TGCGCCAGCAGCCAAGAGGCGACCGCCTACGAGCAGTACTTC,CASSQEATAYEQYF
TRBV4-2,TRBD2,16,NA,TRBJ2-7,TGTGCCAGCAGCCGTTTAAGTAGCGGGGGCTCCTACGAGCAGTACTTC,CASSRLSSGGSYEQYF
TRBV5-1,NA,13,NA,TRBJ2-7,TGCGCCAACAGCTTGGGACAAGCCTACGAGCAGTACTTC,CANSLGQAYEQYF
TRBV27,NA,16,NA,TRBJ1-6,TGTGCCAGCAGTTTGAGCAGGGCTGCCTATAATTCACCCCTCCACTTT,CASSLSRAAYNSPLHF